The 5 T cell receptor beta chains listed next were all sequenced from one sample in a study of spatial heterogeneity in lung cancer (dated by TCRdb to between 2018 and 2021). Study-level results and caveats: The tumor nonsynonymous mutation count correlated with the number of expanded alpha and beta TCRs within the tumor.

Library preparation was by 5' RACE. Instrument on record: NextSeq 500. TCRdb trimmed public reads at Q25 via fastp, called clones via MiXCR and kept in-frame beta chains. Rows merge per CDR3 protein into single entries with the most common DNA and genes. The sample table lists some 10,000 distinct CDR3 sequences, around 5.1% of them with a count of one. Of the sample, around 12% falls within the top ten clones. In light of the paper, this sample's time point label describes: sample taken at primary tumor resection. No cognate antigen is known for these TCRs. Sequenced here: lung tumor tissue, sampled at surgery. These receptors all stem from a male donor with early-stage non-small cell lung cancer.

Many counts were recorded for this clonotype. The DNA of the CDR3 is TGCAGTGCTAGAGATACTAGCGGGGATTTTTACGAGCAGTACTTC. This codes for CSARDTSGDFYEQYF. This chain links TRBV20-1 with TRBJ2-7; TRBD2 agrees at 10 bases. V lost 0 bases to trimming and J lost 4 bases; unmatched junction nucleotides: 6. The CDR3 covers 15 residues. CDR1 is DFQATT, CDR2 SNEGSKA, per germline (reference sequence).

Ten or more counts support this clonotype. CDR3 bases: TGTGCCAGCAGAATCGTGACAGGAAGCTATGGCTACACCTTC. Encoded protein: CASRIVTGSYGYTF. The V gene is TRBV6-2 or TRBV6-3, the J gene TRBJ1-2; maybe TRBD1 (6 bases). The germline V gene has CDR1 MNHEY and CDR2 SVGEGT. V was clipped by 6 bases and J by 4 bases, with 15 bases between them. CDR3 length: 14 amino acids.

Ten or more counts support this clonotype. The rearrangement uses TRBV7-6 and TRBJ1-1; maybe TRBD1 (5 bases). CDR1 SGHVS and CDR2 FNYEAQ come from the germline V gene. V lost 3 bases, J lost 4 bases, and 12 bases lay in between. The CDR3 contains 14 residues. CDR3: CASSFDGRATEAFF. The CDR3 region has the DNA TGTGCCAGCAGCTTTGACGGCAGGGCCACTGAAGCTTTCTTT.

The table lists this clonotype with many counts. The J gene is TRBJ2-1, the V gene TRBV29-1; D remains unclear. The CDR3 has 14 residues. Per the germline V gene, CDR1 is SQVTM and CDR2 is ANQGSEA. Trimming shortened V by 3 bases and J by 4 bases, and 13 bases separated the two germline ends. The CDR3 bases are TGCAGCGTTGACCGGAGCTCCTTTTACAATGAGCAGTTCTTC. Its translation: CSVDRSSFYNEQFF.

This clonotype appeared many times. The chain uses TRBV20-1 and TRBJ2-5, with D perhaps TRBD1 (6 bases). V was cut by 4 bases and J by 5 bases, with 11 bases left in between. CDR1 and CDR2 (germline): DFQATT, SNEGSKA (reference sequence). The CDR3 consists of 12 residues. The CDR3 coding sequence is TGCAGTGCTAACACAGGGTCGGAGACCCAGTACTTC. Protein: CSANTGSETQYF.